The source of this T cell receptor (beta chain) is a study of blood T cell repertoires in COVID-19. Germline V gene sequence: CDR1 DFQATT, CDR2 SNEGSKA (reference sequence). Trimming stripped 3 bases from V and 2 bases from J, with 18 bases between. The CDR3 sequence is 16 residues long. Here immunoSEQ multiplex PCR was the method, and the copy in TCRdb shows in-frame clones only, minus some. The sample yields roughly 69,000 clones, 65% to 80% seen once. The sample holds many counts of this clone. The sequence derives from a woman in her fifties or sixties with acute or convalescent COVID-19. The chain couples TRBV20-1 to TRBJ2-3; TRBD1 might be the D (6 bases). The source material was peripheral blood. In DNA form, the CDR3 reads TGCAGTGCTAGTGACCGGGACACGGGTAACACAGATACGCAGTATTTT. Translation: CSASDRDTGNTDTQYF.